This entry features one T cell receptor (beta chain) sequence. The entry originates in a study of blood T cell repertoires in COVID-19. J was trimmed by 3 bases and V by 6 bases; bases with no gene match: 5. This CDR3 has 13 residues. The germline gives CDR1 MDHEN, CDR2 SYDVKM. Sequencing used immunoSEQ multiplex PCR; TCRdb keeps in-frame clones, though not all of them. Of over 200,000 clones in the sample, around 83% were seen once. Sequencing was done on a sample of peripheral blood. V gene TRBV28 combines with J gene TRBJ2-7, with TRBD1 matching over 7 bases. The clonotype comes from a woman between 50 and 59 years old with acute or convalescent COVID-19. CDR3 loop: CASSRDSSYEQYF. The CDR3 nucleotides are TGTGCCAGCAGCCGGGACAGCAGCTACGAGCAGTACTTC.